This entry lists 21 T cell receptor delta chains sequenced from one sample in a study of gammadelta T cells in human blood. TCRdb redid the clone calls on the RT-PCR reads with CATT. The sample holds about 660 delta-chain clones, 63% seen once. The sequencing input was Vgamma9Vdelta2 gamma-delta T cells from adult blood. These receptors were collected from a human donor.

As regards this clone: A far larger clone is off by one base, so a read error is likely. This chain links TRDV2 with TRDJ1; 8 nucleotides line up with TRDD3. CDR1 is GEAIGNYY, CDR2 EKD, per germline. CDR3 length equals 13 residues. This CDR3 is CAYDLLGVDKLIF. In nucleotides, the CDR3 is TGTGCCTATGACCTACTGGGGGTCGATAAACTCATCTTT.

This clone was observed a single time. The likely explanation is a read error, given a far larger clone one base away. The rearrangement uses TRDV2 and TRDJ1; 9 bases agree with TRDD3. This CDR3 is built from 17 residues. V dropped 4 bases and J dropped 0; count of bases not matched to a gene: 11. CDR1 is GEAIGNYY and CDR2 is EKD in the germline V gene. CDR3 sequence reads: CACDILGEIADTDKLIF. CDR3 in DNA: TGTGCCTGTGATATACTGGGGGAGATCGCGGACACCGATAAACTCATCTTT.

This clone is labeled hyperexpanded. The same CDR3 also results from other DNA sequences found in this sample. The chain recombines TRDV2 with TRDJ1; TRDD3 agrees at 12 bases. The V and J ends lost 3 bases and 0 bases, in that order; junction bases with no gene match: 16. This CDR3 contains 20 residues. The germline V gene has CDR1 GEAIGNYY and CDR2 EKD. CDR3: CACDPVLGDTTPKNTDKLIF. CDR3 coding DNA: TGTGCCTGTGACCCAGTACTGGGGGATACCACGCCCAAGAACACCGATAAACTCATCTTT.

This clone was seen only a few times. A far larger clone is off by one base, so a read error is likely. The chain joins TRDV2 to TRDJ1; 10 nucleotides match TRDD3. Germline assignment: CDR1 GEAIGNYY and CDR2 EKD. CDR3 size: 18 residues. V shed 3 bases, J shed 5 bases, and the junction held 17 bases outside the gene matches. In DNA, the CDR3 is TGTGCCTGTGACGCCCTACTGGGGGATCAGAGGGATCGGGATAAACTCATCTTT. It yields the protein CACDALLGDQRDRDKLIF.

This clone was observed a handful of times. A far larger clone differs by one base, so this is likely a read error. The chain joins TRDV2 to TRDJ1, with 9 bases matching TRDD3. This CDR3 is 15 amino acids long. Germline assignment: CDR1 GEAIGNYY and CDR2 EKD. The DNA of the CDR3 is TGTGCCTGTGACTACTGGGGGACCAACACCGATAAACCCATCTTT. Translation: CACDYWGTNTDKPIF.

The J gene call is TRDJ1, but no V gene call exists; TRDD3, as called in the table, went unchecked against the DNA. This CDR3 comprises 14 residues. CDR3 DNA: TGTGCCGGACTTACTGGGGGAGATTCCGATAAACTCATCTTT. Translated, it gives CAGLTGGDSDKLIF.

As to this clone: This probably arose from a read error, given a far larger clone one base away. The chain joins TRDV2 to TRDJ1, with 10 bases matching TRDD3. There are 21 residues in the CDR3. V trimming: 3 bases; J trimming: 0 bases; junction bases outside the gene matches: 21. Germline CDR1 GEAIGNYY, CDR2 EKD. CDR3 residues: CACDPLRTGGSPNPYTDKLIF. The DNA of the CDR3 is TGTGCCTGTGACCCCTTAAGGACTGGGGGATCCCCAAACCCGTACACCGATAAACTCATCTTT.

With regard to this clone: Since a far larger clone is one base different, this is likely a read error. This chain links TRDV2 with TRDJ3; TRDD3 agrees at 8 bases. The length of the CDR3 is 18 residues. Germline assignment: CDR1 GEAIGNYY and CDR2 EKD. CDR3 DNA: TGTGCCTGTGACACCGGCTGGGGGAACTCCCGGGACACCCGACAGATGTTTTTC. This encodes CACDTGWGNSRDTRQMFF.

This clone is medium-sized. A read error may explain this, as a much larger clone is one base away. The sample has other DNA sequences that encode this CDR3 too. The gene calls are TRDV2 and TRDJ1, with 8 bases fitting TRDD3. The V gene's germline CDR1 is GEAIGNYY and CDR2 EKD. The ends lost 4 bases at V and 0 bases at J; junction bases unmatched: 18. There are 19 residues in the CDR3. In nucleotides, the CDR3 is TGTGCCTGTGAACGGATGGGGCTACTGGGGGCTTCATACACCGATAAACTCATCTTT. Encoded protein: CACERMGLLGASYTDKLIF.

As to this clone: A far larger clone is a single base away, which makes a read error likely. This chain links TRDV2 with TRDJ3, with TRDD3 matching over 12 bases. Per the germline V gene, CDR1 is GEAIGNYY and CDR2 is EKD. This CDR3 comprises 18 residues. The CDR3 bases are TGTGCCTGTGACAAAAGTACTGGGGGATACTGGGACGCCCGACAGATGTTTTTC. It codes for CACDKSTGGYWDARQMFF.

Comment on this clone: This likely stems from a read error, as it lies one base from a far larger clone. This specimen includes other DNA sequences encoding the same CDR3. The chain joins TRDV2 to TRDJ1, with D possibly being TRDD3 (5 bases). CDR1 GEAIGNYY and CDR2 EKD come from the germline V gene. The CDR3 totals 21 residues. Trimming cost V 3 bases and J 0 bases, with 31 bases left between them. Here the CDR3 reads CACDPLSTGGSPNPYTDKLIF. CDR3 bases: TGTGCCTGTGACCCCTTAAGTACTGGAGGATCCCCAAACCCGTACACCGATAAACTCATCTTT.

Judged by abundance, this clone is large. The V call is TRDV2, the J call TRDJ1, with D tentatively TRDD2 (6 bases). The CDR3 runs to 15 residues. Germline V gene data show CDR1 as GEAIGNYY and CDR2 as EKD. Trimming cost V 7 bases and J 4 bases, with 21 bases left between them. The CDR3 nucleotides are TGTGCCTGCAACACCATCCTACCCCAATTCGATAAACTCATCTTT. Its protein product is CACNTILPQFDKLIF.

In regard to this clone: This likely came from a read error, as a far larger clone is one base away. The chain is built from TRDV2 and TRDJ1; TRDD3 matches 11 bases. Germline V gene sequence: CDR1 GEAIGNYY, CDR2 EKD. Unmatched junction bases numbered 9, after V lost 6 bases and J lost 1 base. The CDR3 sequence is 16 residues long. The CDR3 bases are TGTGCCTGTAACCACGTGGGGGATACGGGCACCGATAAACTCATCTTT. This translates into CACNHVGDTGTDKLIF.

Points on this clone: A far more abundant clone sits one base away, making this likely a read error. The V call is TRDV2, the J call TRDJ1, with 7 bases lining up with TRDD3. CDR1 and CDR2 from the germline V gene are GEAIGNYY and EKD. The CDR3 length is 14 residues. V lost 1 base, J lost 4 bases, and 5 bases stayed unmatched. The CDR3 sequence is CACDTWGTYDKLIF. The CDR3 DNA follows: TGTGCCTGTGACACGTGGGGGACCTACGATAAACTCATCTTT.

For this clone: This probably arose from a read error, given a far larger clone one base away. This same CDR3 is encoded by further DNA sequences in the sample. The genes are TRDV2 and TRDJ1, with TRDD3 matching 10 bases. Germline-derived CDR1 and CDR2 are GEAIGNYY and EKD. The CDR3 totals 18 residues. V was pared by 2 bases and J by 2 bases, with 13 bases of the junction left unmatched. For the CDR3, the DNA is TGTGCCTGTGACAAACTCACTACTGGGGGATTAAGAACCGATAAACTCATCTTT. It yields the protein CACDKLTTGGLRTDKLIF.

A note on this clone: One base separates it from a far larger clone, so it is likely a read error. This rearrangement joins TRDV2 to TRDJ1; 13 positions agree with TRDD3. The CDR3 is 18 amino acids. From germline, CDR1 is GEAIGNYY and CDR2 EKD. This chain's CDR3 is CAYDPVLGDTRSTDKLIF. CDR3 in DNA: TGTGCCTATGACCCCGTACTGGGGGATACGCGGAGCACCGATAAACTCATCTTT.

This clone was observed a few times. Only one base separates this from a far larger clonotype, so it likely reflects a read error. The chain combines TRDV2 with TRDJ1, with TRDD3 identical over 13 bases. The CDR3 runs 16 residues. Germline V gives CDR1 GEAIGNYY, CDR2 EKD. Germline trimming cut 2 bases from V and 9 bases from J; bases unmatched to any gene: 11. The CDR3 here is CACDRLGDTVGHELIF. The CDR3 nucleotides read TGTGCCTGTGACAGACTGGGGGATACGGTCGGGCATGAACTCATCTTT.

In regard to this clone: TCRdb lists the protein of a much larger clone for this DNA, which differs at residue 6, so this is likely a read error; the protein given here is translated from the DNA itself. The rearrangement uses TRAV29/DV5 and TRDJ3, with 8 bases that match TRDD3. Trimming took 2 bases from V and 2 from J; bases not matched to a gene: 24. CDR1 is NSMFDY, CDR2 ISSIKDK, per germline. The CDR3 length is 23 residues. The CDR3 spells CAARYCFPPGAGGRPWDTRQMFF. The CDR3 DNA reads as TGTGCAGCAAGATACTGCTTCCCCCCAGGGGCTGGGGGACGACCCTGGGACACCCGACAGATGTTTTTC.

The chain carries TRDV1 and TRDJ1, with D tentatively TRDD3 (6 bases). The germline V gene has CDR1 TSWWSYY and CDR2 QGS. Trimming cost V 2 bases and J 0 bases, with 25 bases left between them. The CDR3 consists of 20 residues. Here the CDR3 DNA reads TGTGCTCTTGGGGAAGTTTCCGGGATAGATTTACGCTTTCACACCGATAAACTCATCTTT. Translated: CALGEVSGIDLRFHTDKLIF.

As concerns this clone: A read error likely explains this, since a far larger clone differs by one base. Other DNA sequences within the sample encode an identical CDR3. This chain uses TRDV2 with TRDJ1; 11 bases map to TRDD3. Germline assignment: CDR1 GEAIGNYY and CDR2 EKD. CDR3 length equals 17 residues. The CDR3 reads CACDILGDIADTDKLIF. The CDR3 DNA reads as TGTGCCTGTGATATACTGGGGGATATCGCGGACACCGATAAACTCATCTTC.

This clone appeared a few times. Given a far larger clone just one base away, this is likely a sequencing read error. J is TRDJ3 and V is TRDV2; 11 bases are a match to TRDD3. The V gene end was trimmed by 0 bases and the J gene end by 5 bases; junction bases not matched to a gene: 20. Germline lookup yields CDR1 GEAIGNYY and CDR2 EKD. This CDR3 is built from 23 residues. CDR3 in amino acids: CACDTVLGDTFSPQSRDTRQMFF. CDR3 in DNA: TGTGCCTGTGACACCGTGCTGGGGGATACTTTTTCTCCCCAGTCCAGGGACACCCGACAGATGTTTTTC.